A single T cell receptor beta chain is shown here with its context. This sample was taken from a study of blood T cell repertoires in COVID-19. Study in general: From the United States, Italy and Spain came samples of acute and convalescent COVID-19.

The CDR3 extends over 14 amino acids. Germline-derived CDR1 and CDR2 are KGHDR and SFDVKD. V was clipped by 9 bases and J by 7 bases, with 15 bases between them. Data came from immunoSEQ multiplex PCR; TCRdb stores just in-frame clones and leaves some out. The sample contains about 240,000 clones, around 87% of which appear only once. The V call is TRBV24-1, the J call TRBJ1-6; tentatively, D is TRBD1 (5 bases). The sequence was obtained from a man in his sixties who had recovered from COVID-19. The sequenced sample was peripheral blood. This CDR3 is CATGWGLQNSPLHF. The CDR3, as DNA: TGTGCCACCGGCTGGGGACTCCAAAATTCACCCCTCCACTTT.